The clone carrying this T cell receptor (beta chain) has a count of ten or more. Its cognate antigen is unknown. The ends lost 6 bases at V and 1 base at J; junction bases unmatched: 1. This CDR3 region has 14 residues. This record belongs to a study of CD8 T cells in ankylosing spondylitis. Study-wide findings and caveats: Blood from ankylosing spondylitis patients appeared to carry a characteristic roughly eight-variant TCR beta motif.

TCRdb redid the calling of the 5' RACE reads with MiXCR, one entry per CDR3 protein. The sample has under 400,000 distinct CDR3 sequences; more than 9% are singletons. The J gene is TRBJ1-3, the V gene TRBV12-3 or TRBV12-4, with 9 nucleotides matching TRBD1. Sequencing used blood, either unsorted or a sorted T cell fraction (not recorded which). The clonotype comes from a female donor with ankylosing spondylitis or in good health (not recorded which). DNA for the CDR3: TGTGCCAGCAGACAGGGGGCTTCTGGAAACACCATATATTTT. Amino acid sequence: CASRQGASGNTIYF.